Listed below are T cell receptor beta chains from one sample, sequenced in a study of Tregs in tolerant kidney transplant recipients. The repertoire was sequenced with immunoSEQ multiplex PCR; TCRdb's copy has only in-frame clones and lacks some. The sample has under 100,000 clones; around nine tenths are singletons. The sequenced sample was CD8+ T cells from blood. The receptor set was obtained from a human donor in good health. The CDR3 runs from the conserved cysteine through the conserved F or W. The order of the fields is V gene, clone size, D gene, J gene, CDR3 protein, CDR3 DNA. A D gene is named only where the DNA matches it firmly. Only some rows state a clone size, as once, few, many or a class for expanded clones.

V gene: TRBV13
clone size: .
D gene: .
J gene: TRBJ2-1
CDR3 protein: CASSLPWVPRANEQFF
CDR3 DNA: TGTGCCAGCAGCTTACCCTGGGTCCCCCGAGCGAATGAGCAGTTCTTC

V gene: TRBV5-1
clone size: .
D gene: .
J gene: TRBJ1-1
CDR3 protein: CASSLERLNTEAFF
CDR3 DNA: TGCGCCAGCAGCTTGGAGCGGCTGAACACTGAAGCTTTCTTT

V gene: TRBV29-1
clone size: .
D gene: .
J gene: TRBJ1-1
CDR3 protein: CSVVKGIQHSNTEAFF
CDR3 DNA: TGCAGCGTTGTAAAGGGGATTCAGCATTCGAACACTGAAGCTTTCTTT

V gene: TRBV9
clone size: .
D gene: TRBD1
J gene: TRBJ2-1
CDR3 protein: CASSPRTGFSSYNEQFF
CDR3 DNA: TGTGCCAGCAGCCCCCGGACAGGGTTTAGCTCCTACAATGAGCAGTTCTTC

V gene: TRBV27
clone size: .
D gene: .
J gene: TRBJ2-1
CDR3 protein: CASSPRDSNPYNEQFF
CDR3 DNA: TGTGCCAGCAGTCCTCGGGACTCTAATCCCTACAATGAGCAGTTCTTC

V gene: TRBV6-5
clone size: .
D gene: .
J gene: TRBJ2-7
CDR3 protein: CASSYAGSYEQYF
CDR3 DNA: TGTGCCAGCAGTTATGCGGGCAGTTACGAGCAGTACTTC

V gene: TRBV5-1
clone size: .
D gene: .
J gene: TRBJ2-2
CDR3 protein: CASSLDPEAPIANTGELFF
CDR3 DNA: TGCGCCAGCAGCTTGGACCCGGAGGCCCCTATCGCGAACACCGGGGAGCTGTTTTTT

V gene: TRBV5-8
clone size: .
D gene: TRBD1
J gene: TRBJ1-2
CDR3 protein: CASSWDRSNYGYTF
CDR3 DNA: TGTGCCAGCAGCTGGGACAGATCTAACTATGGCTACACCTTC

V gene: TRBV2
clone size: .
D gene: TRBD1
J gene: TRBJ1-5
CDR3 protein: CASSEAGTVRNQPQHF
CDR3 DNA: TGTGCCAGCAGTGAAGCCGGGACAGTTCGCAATCAGCCCCAGCATTTT

V gene: TRBV6-4
clone size: .
D gene: .
J gene: TRBJ2-7
CDR3 protein: CASSAGLGPYEQYF
CDR3 DNA: TGTGCCAGCAGTGCAGGACTTGGCCCCTACGAGCAGTACTTC

V gene: TRBV2
clone size: .
D gene: .
J gene: TRBJ2-7
CDR3 protein: CASSDPVYEQYF
CDR3 DNA: TGTGCCAGCAGTGACCCAGTTTACGAGCAGTACTTC

V gene: TRBV27
clone size: .
D gene: .
J gene: TRBJ1-3
CDR3 protein: CASSRPRTVSSGNTIYF
CDR3 DNA: TGTGCCAGCAGCCGCCCTCGGACAGTCAGCTCTGGAAACACCATATATTTT

V gene: TRBV6-5
clone size: .
D gene: TRBD2
J gene: TRBJ2-7
CDR3 protein: CASSSLLAGLSYEQYF
CDR3 DNA: TGTGCCAGCAGTTCCCTACTAGCGGGGCTTTCCTACGAGCAGTACTTC

V gene: TRBV5-1
clone size: .
D gene: TRBD2
J gene: TRBJ2-7
CDR3 protein: CASSHRTSGKTGYEQYF
CDR3 DNA: TGCGCCAGCAGCCACCGGACTAGCGGGAAAACAGGCTACGAGCAGTACTTC

V gene: TRBV5-1
clone size: once
D gene: .
J gene: TRBJ2-3
CDR3 protein: CASSLRGQGRTDTQYF
CDR3 DNA: TGCGCCAGCAGCTTGAGAGGGCAGGGGAGGACAGATACGCAGTATTTT

V gene: TRBV19
clone size: once
D gene: TRBD2
J gene: TRBJ2-5
CDR3 protein: CASSIVRGGAQETQYF
CDR3 DNA: TGTGCCAGTAGTATAGTGCGCGGGGGTGCGCAAGAGACCCAGTACTTC

V gene: TRBV27
clone size: .
D gene: TRBD1
J gene: TRBJ1-1
CDR3 protein: CASSIGGMNTEAFF
CDR3 DNA: TGTGCCAGCAGTATAGGGGGCATGAACACTGAAGCTTTCTTT

V gene: TRBV27
clone size: .
D gene: TRBD2
J gene: TRBJ2-7
CDR3 protein: CASSFGPGGSYEQYF
CDR3 DNA: TGTGCCAGCAGTTTTGGTCCCGGGGGGTCCTACGAGCAGTACTTC

V gene: TRBV6-5
clone size: .
D gene: .
J gene: TRBJ1-5
CDR3 protein: CASSRGSTTVPQHF
CDR3 DNA: TGTGCCAGCAGCCGGGGGTCTACGACTGTTCCCCAGCATTTT

V gene: TRBV10-3
clone size: .
D gene: .
J gene: TRBJ1-1
CDR3 protein: CAISPTGANTEAFF
CDR3 DNA: TGTGCCATCAGCCCGACAGGCGCTAACACTGAAGCTTTCTTT

V gene: TRBV27
clone size: few
D gene: .
J gene: TRBJ1-5
CDR3 protein: CASRSLDSNQPQHF
CDR3 DNA: TGTGCCAGCAGGTCGCTCGATAGCAATCAGCCCCAGCATTTT

V gene: TRBV7-8
clone size: .
D gene: TRBD1
J gene: TRBJ2-7
CDR3 protein: CASSLVVASGTGDIYEQYF
CDR3 DNA: TGTGCCAGCAGCTTAGTCGTGGCCTCCGGGACAGGGGACATCTACGAGCAGTACTTC

V gene: TRBV6-1
clone size: .
D gene: .
J gene: TRBJ1-5
CDR3 protein: CASSGWTKSAPFGNQPQHF
CDR3 DNA: TGTGCCAGCAGTGGTTGGACAAAGTCTGCCCCTTTTGGCAATCAGCCCCAGCATTTT

V gene: TRBV5-5
clone size: .
D gene: .
J gene: TRBJ2-7
CDR3 protein: CASRSSGQGYEQYF
CDR3 DNA: TGTGCCAGCAGGTCGAGCGGGCAGGGATACGAGCAGTACTTC

V gene: TRBV2
clone size: .
D gene: TRBD1
J gene: TRBJ1-2
CDR3 protein: CASSAGTGRYGYTF
CDR3 DNA: TGTGCCAGCAGTGCCGGGACAGGGCGTTATGGCTACACCTTC

V gene: TRBV25-1
clone size: .
D gene: TRBD1
J gene: TRBJ2-5
CDR3 protein: CASSEDRGRWETQYF
CDR3 DNA: TGTGCCAGCAGTGAAGACAGGGGGCGCTGGGAGACCCAGTACTTC

V gene: TRBV5-1
clone size: few
D gene: .
J gene: TRBJ1-6
CDR3 protein: CASSLGTNNSPLHF
CDR3 DNA: TGCGCCAGCAGCTTGGGTACGAATAATTCACCCCTCCACTTT

V gene: TRBV6-4
clone size: .
D gene: TRBD1
J gene: TRBJ1-4
CDR3 protein: CASRVPGQGPSSTNEKLFF
CDR3 DNA: TGTGCCAGCAGGGTACCGGGACAGGGGCCCTCATCAACTAATGAAAAACTGTTTTTT

V gene: TRBV10-3
clone size: .
D gene: .
J gene: TRBJ2-7
CDR3 protein: CAISAGSLGYEQYF
CDR3 DNA: TGTGCCATCAGTGCGGGGAGTTTAGGATACGAGCAGTACTTC

V gene: TRBV9
clone size: .
D gene: .
J gene: TRBJ2-2
CDR3 protein: CASSVRLHGTGELFF
CDR3 DNA: TGTGCCAGCAGCGTAAGGCTACATGGGACCGGGGAGCTGTTTTTT

V gene: TRBV5-4
clone size: .
D gene: TRBD2
J gene: TRBJ2-5
CDR3 protein: CASSLGSSGRRETQYF
CDR3 DNA: TGTGCCAGCAGCTTGGGGTCTAGCGGGAGGAGAGAGACCCAGTACTTC

V gene: TRBV14
clone size: .
D gene: .
J gene: TRBJ1-2
CDR3 protein: CASSPDRARYYGYTF
CDR3 DNA: TGTGCCAGCAGCCCGGATCGGGCCCGATACTATGGCTACACCTTC

V gene: TRBV7-9
clone size: .
D gene: .
J gene: TRBJ2-1
CDR3 protein: CASSPRTLYNEQFF
CDR3 DNA: TGTGCCAGCAGCCCCAGGACACTTTACAATGAGCAGTTCTTC

V gene: TRBV5-4
clone size: .
D gene: TRBD2
J gene: TRBJ2-1
CDR3 protein: CASSPIAGGSHEQFF
CDR3 DNA: TGTGCCAGCAGCCCTATAGCGGGGGGCTCTCATGAGCAGTTCTTC

V gene: TRBV7-6
clone size: .
D gene: .
J gene: TRBJ2-1
CDR3 protein: CASSLAVGNEQFF
CDR3 DNA: TGTGCCAGCAGCTTAGCGGTGGGCAATGAGCAGTTCTTC

V gene: TRBV11-2
clone size: .
D gene: .
J gene: TRBJ2-7
CDR3 protein: CASSLGSGAYEQYF
CDR3 DNA: TGTGCCAGCAGCTTGGGGTCTGGGGCCTACGAGCAGTACTTC

V gene: TRBV4-2
clone size: .
D gene: .
J gene: TRBJ1-1
CDR3 protein: CASSQRHEAFF
CDR3 DNA: TGTGCCAGCAGCCAAAGGCATGAAGCTTTCTTT

V gene: TRBV6-1
clone size: .
D gene: .
J gene: TRBJ2-1
CDR3 protein: CASSPEGHNEQFF
CDR3 DNA: TGTGCCAGCAGTCCGGAGGGTCACAATGAGCAGTTCTTC

V gene: TRBV27
clone size: .
D gene: .
J gene: TRBJ2-3
CDR3 protein: CASSLSTGRTDTQYF
CDR3 DNA: TGTGCCAGCAGTTTATCCACAGGGCGAACAGATACGCAGTATTTT

V gene: TRBV27
clone size: .
D gene: TRBD2
J gene: TRBJ2-1
CDR3 protein: CASSFHTSESYNEQFF
CDR3 DNA: TGTGCCAGCAGTTTCCATACTAGCGAGTCCTACAATGAGCAGTTCTTC

V gene: TRBV2
clone size: .
D gene: TRBD1
J gene: TRBJ1-2
CDR3 protein: CASSDPSDTGGPFNYGYTF
CDR3 DNA: TGTGCCAGCAGTGATCCATCGGATACAGGGGGCCCGTTTAACTATGGCTACACCTTC

V gene: TRBV5-5
clone size: .
D gene: .
J gene: TRBJ2-2
CDR3 protein: CASSPPNPTGELFF
CDR3 DNA: TGTGCCAGCAGCCCGCCCAACCCGACCGGGGAGCTGTTTTTT

V gene: TRBV19
clone size: .
D gene: .
J gene: TRBJ2-1
CDR3 protein: CASSIFSPLGNEQFF
CDR3 DNA: TGTGCCAGTAGTATCTTCTCTCCTCTTGGCAATGAGCAGTTCTTC

V gene: TRBV30
clone size: .
D gene: TRBD1
J gene: TRBJ1-1
CDR3 protein: CAWGTVNTEAFF
CDR3 DNA: TGTGCCTGGGGGACAGTGAACACTGAAGCTTTCTTT

V gene: TRBV5-6
clone size: .
D gene: .
J gene: TRBJ1-3
CDR3 protein: CASSLAHRSISGNTIYF
CDR3 DNA: TGTGCCAGCAGCTTGGCCCACAGGTCAATCTCTGGAAACACCATATATTTT

V gene: TRBV7-9
clone size: .
D gene: .
J gene: TRBJ1-2
CDR3 protein: CASSLGTGSNYGYTF
CDR3 DNA: TGTGCCAGCAGCTTAGGAACAGGGAGTAACTATGGCTACACCTTC

V gene: TRBV4-1
clone size: few
D gene: .
J gene: TRBJ1-1
CDR3 protein: CASSQDEEYTEAFF
CDR3 DNA: TGCGCCAGCAGCCAAGATGAGGAGTACACTGAAGCTTTCTTT

V gene: TRBV2
clone size: .
D gene: TRBD1
J gene: TRBJ1-5
CDR3 protein: CASSGTGESNQPQHF
CDR3 DNA: TGTGCCAGCAGTGGGACAGGGGAAAGCAATCAGCCCCAGCATTTT

V gene: TRBV5-4
clone size: .
D gene: .
J gene: TRBJ2-2
CDR3 protein: CASSWVLAGELFF
CDR3 DNA: TGTGCCAGCAGCTGGGTGTTGGCCGGGGAGCTGTTTTTT

V gene: TRBV7-9
clone size: .
D gene: .
J gene: TRBJ1-1
CDR3 protein: CASSYHGGDTEAFF
CDR3 DNA: TGTGCCAGCAGCTACCACGGGGGGGACACTGAAGCTTTCTTT

V gene: TRBV4-1
clone size: .
D gene: TRBD2
J gene: TRBJ2-7
CDR3 protein: CASSQALLAGGPYEQYF
CDR3 DNA: TGCGCCAGCAGCCAAGCTCTATTAGCGGGGGGCCCCTACGAGCAGTACTTC

V gene: TRBV5-1
clone size: .
D gene: .
J gene: TRBJ2-3
CDR3 protein: CASSRPSDTQYF
CDR3 DNA: TGCGCCAGCAGCCGACCCTCCGATACGCAGTATTTT

V gene: TRBV2
clone size: .
D gene: .
J gene: TRBJ1-2
CDR3 protein: CASQPLQWTVYGYTF
CDR3 DNA: TGTGCCAGCCAACCCCTCCAGTGGACAGTCTATGGCTACACCTTC

V gene: TRBV9
clone size: once
D gene: .
J gene: TRBJ2-7
CDR3 protein: CASSQDPYEQYF
CDR3 DNA: TGTGCCAGCAGTCAAGACCCCTACGAGCAGTACTTC

V gene: TRBV7-9
clone size: .
D gene: .
J gene: TRBJ1-2
CDR3 protein: CASSFPGFYGYTF
CDR3 DNA: TGTGCCAGCAGCTTCCCCGGGTTCTATGGCTACACCTTC

V gene: TRBV4-1
clone size: .
D gene: .
J gene: TRBJ1-1
CDR3 protein: CASSHPSGMNTEAFF
CDR3 DNA: TGCGCCAGCAGCCACCCCTCGGGGATGAACACTGAAGCTTTCTTT

V gene: TRBV6-4
clone size: few
D gene: TRBD1
J gene: TRBJ2-5
CDR3 protein: CASSAGTGDQETQYF
CDR3 DNA: TGTGCCAGCAGTGCCGGGACAGGGGACCAAGAGACCCAGTACTTC

V gene: TRBV5-5
clone size: .
D gene: TRBD1
J gene: TRBJ2-7
CDR3 protein: CASSTGQVSYEQYF
CDR3 DNA: TGTGCCAGCAGCACAGGACAGGTTTCCTACGAGCAGTACTTC

V gene: TRBV4-1
clone size: .
D gene: TRBD2
J gene: TRBJ2-7
CDR3 protein: CASSQVLAGAYEQYF
CDR3 DNA: TGCGCCAGCAGCCAAGTACTAGCGGGAGCCTACGAGCAGTACTTC

V gene: TRBV19
clone size: .
D gene: .
J gene: TRBJ1-5
CDR3 protein: CASSIDTQWRAEGDQPQHF
CDR3 DNA: TGTGCCAGTAGTATAGATACCCAGTGGAGGGCAGAGGGGGATCAGCCCCAGCATTTT